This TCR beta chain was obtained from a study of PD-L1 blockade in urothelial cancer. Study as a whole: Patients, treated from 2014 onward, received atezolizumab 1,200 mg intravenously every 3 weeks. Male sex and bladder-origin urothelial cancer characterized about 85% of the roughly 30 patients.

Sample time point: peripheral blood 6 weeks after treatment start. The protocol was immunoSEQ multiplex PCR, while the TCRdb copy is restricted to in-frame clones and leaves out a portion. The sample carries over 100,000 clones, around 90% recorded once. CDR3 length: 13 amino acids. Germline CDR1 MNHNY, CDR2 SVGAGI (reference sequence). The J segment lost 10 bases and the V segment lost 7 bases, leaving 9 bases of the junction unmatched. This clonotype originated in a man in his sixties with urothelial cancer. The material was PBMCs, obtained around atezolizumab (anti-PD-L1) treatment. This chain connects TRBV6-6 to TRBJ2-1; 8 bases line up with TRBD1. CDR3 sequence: CASNPTGVTEQFF. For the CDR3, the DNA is TGTGCCAGCAACCCGACAGGGGTGACGGAGCAGTTCTTC.